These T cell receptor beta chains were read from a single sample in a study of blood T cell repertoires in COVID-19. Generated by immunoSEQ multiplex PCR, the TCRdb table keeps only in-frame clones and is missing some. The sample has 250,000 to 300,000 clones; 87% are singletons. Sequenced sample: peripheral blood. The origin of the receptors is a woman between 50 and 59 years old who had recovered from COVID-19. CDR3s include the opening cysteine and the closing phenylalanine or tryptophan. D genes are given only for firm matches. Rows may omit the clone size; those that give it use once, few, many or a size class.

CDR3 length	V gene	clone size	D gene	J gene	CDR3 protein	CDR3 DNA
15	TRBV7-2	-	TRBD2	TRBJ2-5	CASSLVAGVGETQYF	TGTGCCAGCAGCCTAGTAGCGGGAGTAGGGGAGACCCAGTACTTC
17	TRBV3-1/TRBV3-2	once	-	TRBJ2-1	CASSPEGAASSYNEQFF	TGTGCCAGCAGCCCGGAAGGGGCAGCGAGCTCCTACAATGAGCAGTTCTTC
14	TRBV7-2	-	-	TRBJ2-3	CASSPDYTTDTQYF	TGTGCCAGCAGCCCGGACTATACCACAGATACGCAGTATTTT
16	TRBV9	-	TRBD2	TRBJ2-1	CASSPPGGESSNEQFF	TGTGCCAGCAGCCCTCCCGGGGGGGAGAGTTCCAATGAGCAGTTCTTC
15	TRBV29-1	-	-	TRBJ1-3	CSVGFSLSSGNTIYF	TGCAGCGTTGGTTTCTCTCTGAGCTCTGGAAACACCATATATTTT
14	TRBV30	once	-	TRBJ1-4	CAWSVRVTNEKLFF	TGTGCCTGGAGTGTGCGGGTAACTAATGAAAAACTGTTTTTT
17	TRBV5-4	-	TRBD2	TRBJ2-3	CASSLKLAGASTDTQYF	TGTGCCAGCAGCCTAAAACTAGCGGGGGCCAGCACAGATACGCAGTATTTT
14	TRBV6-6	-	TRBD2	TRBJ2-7	CASSYQVSGGEQYF	TGTGCCAGCAGTTATCAGGTCTCGGGGGGGGAGCAGTACTTC
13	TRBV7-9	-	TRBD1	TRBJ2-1	CASSPDRGREQFF	TGTGCCAGCAGCCCTGACAGGGGGCGAGAGCAGTTCTTC
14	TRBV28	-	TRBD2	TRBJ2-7	CASRPGLEGYEQYF	TGTGCCAGCAGGCCGGGACTAGAGGGATACGAGCAGTACTTC
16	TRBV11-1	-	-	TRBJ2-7	CASSPLGGGRRYEQYF	TGTGCCAGCAGCCCCCTCGGAGGAGGGAGGAGGTACGAGCAGTACTTC
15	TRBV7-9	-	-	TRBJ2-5	CASSLPRGIQETQYF	TGTGCCAGCAGCTTACCCAGGGGTATCCAAGAGACCCAGTACTTC
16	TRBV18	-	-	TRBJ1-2	CASSELRRAHNYGYTF	TGTGCCAGCTCAGAATTAAGGAGGGCCCATAACTATGGCTACACCTTC
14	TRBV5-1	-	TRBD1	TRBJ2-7	CASSPGTGNYEQYF	TGCGCCAGCAGCCCGGGGACAGGGAACTACGAGCAGTACTTC
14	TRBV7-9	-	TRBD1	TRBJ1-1	CASSFAGGETEAFF	TGTGCCAGCAGCTTCGCAGGGGGCGAAACTGAAGCTTTCTTT
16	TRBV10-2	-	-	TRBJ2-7	CASSEGEGTISYEQYF	TGCGCCAGCAGTGAGGGAGAAGGAACGATCTCCTACGAGCAGTACTTC
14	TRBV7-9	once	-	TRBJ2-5	CASSRGTVQETQYF	TGTGCCAGCAGCCGAGGCACGGTACAAGAGACCCAGTACTTC
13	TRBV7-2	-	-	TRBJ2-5	CASSFGWAKTQYF	TGTGCCAGCAGCTTTGGGTGGGCGAAGACCCAGTACTTC
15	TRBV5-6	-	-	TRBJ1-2	CASSLVGLRDYGYTF	TGTGCCAGCAGCTTGGTCGGTCTGAGGGACTATGGCTACACCTTC
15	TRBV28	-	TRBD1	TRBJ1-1	CASLGPGQGVGEAFF	TGTGCCAGCCTCGGTCCGGGACAGGGCGTAGGTGAAGCTTTCTTT
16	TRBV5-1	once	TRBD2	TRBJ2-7	CASSPAQTSGSYEQYF	TGCGCCAGCAGCCCCGCCCAGACTAGCGGGAGTTACGAGCAGTACTTC
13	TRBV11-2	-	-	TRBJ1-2	CASTGIRESGYTF	TGTGCCAGCACCGGAATCAGGGAATCGGGCTACACCTTC
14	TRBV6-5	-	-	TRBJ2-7	CASSYSFREHEQYF	TGTGCCAGCAGTTACTCGTTCAGGGAACACGAGCAGTACTTC
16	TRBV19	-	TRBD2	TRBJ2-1	CASSLIAGPGYYEQFF	TGTGCCAGTAGTTTAATAGCGGGCCCCGGCTACTATGAGCAGTTCTTC
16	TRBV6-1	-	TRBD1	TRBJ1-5	CASSAPQGAVNQPQHF	TGTGCCAGCAGTGCCCCCCAGGGGGCGGTGAATCAGCCCCAGCATTTT
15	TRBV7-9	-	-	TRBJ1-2	CASSLLVAEDYGYTF	TGTGCCAGCAGCTTACTTGTGGCAGAGGACTATGGCTACACCTTC
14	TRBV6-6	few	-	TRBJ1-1	CATLTGFMNTEAFF	TGTGCCACCCTGACAGGATTCATGAACACTGAAGCTTTCTTT
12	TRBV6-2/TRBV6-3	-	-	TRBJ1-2	CASSPGHYGYTF	TGTGCCAGCAGTCCCGGACATTATGGCTACACCTTC
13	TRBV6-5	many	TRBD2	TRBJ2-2	CASSSREAGELFF	TGTGCCAGCAGTAGCCGGGAGGCCGGGGAGCTGTTTTTT
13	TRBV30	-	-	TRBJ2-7	CAWNYVRNQNEYF	TGTGCCTGGAATTATGTGAGGAACCAGAACGAGTACTTC
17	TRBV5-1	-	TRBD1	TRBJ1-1	CASSPGGTGGQGTEAFF	TGCGCCAGCAGCCCGGGAGGGACAGGGGGCCAAGGCACTGAAGCTTTCTTT
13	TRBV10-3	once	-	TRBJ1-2	CAISGQNNYGYTF	TGTGCCATCAGTGGACAGAATAACTATGGCTACACCTTC
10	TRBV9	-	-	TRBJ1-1	CASSPARAFF	TGTGCCAGCAGTCCCGCCAGAGCTTTCTTT
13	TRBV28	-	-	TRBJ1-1	CASSFGGPTEAFF	TGTGCCAGCAGTTTCGGGGGTCCCACTGAAGCTTTCTTT
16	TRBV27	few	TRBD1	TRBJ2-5	CASRRPGTGATETQYF	TGTGCCAGCAGACGTCCCGGGACAGGGGCAACAGAGACCCAGTACTTC
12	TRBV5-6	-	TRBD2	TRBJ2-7	CASSFLSGGPYF	TGTGCCAGCAGCTTCCTTAGCGGGGGCCCGTACTTC
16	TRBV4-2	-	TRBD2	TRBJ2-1	CASSQDPRGGFNEQFF	TGTGCCAGCAGCCAAGACCCTCGGGGGGGATTCAATGAGCAGTTCTTC
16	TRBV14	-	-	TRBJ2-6	CASSHWAGSGANVLTF	TGTGCCAGCAGCCACTGGGCGGGGTCCGGGGCCAACGTCCTGACTTTC
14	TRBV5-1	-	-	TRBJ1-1	CASSLGTRNTEAFF	TGCGCCAGCAGCTTGGGAACGAGGAACACTGAAGCTTTCTTT
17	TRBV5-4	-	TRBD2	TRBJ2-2	CASSLEIAGGLTGELFF	TGTGCCAGCAGCTTGGAAATAGCGGGAGGCCTAACCGGGGAGCTGTTTTTT
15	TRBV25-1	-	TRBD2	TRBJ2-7	CASSDLTGTNYEQYF	TGTGCCAGCAGTGACCTTACCGGGACTAACTACGAGCAGTACTTC
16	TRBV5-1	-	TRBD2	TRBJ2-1	CASSLGLAGGSESQFF	TGCGCCAGCAGCCTGGGACTAGCGGGGGGTTCAGAGTCGCAGTTCTTC
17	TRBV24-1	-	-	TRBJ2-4	CATSYNYEGVAKNIQYF	TGTGCCACCAGCTATAACTACGAGGGGGTAGCCAAAAACATTCAGTACTTC
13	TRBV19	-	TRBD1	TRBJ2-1	CASSQGQGGRQFF	TGTGCCAGTAGTCAAGGACAGGGGGGTCGGCAGTTCTTC
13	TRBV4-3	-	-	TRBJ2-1	CASSQEIYNEQFF	TGCGCCAGCAGCCAGGAGATCTACAATGAGCAGTTCTTC
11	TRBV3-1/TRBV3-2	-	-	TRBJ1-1	CASKRGTEAFF	TGTGCCAGCAAGCGGGGGACTGAAGCTTTCTTT
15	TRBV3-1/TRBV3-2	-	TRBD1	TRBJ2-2	CASSRQGANTGELFF	TGTGCCAGCAGTCGACAGGGGGCGAACACCGGGGAGCTGTTTTTT
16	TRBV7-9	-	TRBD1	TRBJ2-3	CASSLGGTGITDTQYF	TGTGCCAGCAGCTTAGGGGGGACAGGCATCACAGATACGCAGTATTTT
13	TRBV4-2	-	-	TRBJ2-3	CASSQVPGDTQYF	TGTGCCAGCAGCCAAGTCCCAGGAGATACGCAGTATTTT
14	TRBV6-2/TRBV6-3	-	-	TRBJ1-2	CASSYSASGYGYTF	TGTGCCAGCAGTTACTCGGCCAGCGGCTATGGCTACACCTTC
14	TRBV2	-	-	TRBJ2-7	CASSDSLGTYEQYF	TGTGCCAGCAGCGACAGCCTGGGAACCTACGAGCAGTACTTC
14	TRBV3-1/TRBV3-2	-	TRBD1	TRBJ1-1	CASRRQGMNTEAFF	TGTGCCAGCAGACGACAGGGGATGAACACTGAAGCTTTCTTT
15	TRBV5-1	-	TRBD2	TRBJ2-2	CASSTKREIAGELFF	TGCGCCAGCAGCACAAAGCGGGAGATAGCCGGGGAGCTGTTTTTT
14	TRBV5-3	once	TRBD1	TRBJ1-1	CARSWDRANTEAFF	TGTGCCAGAAGCTGGGACAGGGCAAACACTGAAGCTTTCTTT